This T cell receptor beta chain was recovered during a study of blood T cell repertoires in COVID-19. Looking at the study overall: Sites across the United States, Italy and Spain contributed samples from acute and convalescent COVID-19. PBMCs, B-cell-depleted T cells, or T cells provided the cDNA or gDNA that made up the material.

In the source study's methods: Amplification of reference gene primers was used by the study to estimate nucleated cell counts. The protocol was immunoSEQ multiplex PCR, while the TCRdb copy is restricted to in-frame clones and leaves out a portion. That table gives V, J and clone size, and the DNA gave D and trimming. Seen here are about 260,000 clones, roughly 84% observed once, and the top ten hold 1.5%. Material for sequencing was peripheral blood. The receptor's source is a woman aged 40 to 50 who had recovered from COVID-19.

CDR3 sequence reads: CASSSSSGTQGDTQYF. CDR3 nucleotide sequence: TGTGCCAGCAGTTCTTCTTCCGGGACTCAGGGAGATACGCAGTATTTT. V and J are TRBV2 and TRBJ2-3; TRBD2 might be the D (6 bases). The V end was cut by 5 bases, the J end by 5 bases, with 20 bases between. The CDR3 spans 16 residues. Germline V gene lookup returns CDR1 SNHLY and CDR2 FYNNEI.